Described below is a single T cell receptor beta chain sequence and its context. Its antigen specificity is not known. No per-base quality is available; no much larger clone lies one base away. CDR1 and CDR2, per the germline V gene, are LGHNA and YNFKEQ. The trim is 3 bases for V and 0 bases for J, with a gap of 6 bases between the germline ends. The CDR3 numbers 14 residues from cysteine through phenylalanine. Just the 42-base CDR3 DNA is kept, in frame starting at base 1. This entry is derived from a study of CD8 T cells in Susac syndrome (dated by TCRdb to the late 2010s). About the study as a whole: Among the sequenced Susac syndrome patients, 5 or 6 had clinically active disease and eight were in clinical remission. At blood withdrawal, Susac syndrome patients were therapy-naive, treated with corticosteroids (with IVIg additionally given to some), or treated with IVIg alone. The study used repertoire sequencing to test whether antigen drove CD8+ T cell activation and differentiation in Susac syndrome. The study compared CD8+ T cell repertoire clonality among over ten healthy donors, around 14 Susac syndrome patients and roughly 15 multiple sclerosis patients.

RNA was extracted using the RNeasy kit, and roughly 0.5 to 1 ug of the RNA was reverse transcribed with random hexamers. TCR beta CDR3 regions were amplified with the immunoSEQ multiplex PCR assay covering 54 Vbeta and 13 Jbeta segments. Bias from PCR amplification was corrected by using a synthetic template baseline for primer optimization and for computational correction. On the authors' methods: Reads were assigned to V, D and J genes according to IMGT and analyzed in immunoSEQ Analyzer, with only productive sequences retained. Clonality was calculated as one minus the Shannon entropy normalized by log2 of the number of productive unique sequences. For each patient and control, public and private clones were evaluated within the 100 most prevalent clones. A clone was defined as Susac-specific if it was absent from the healthy and MS cohorts, from around 960 published viral clones and from other ImmuneACCESS disease sequences. TCRdb reran the public reads through fastp at Q25 and MiXCR, keeping productive beta chains. Rows are unified per CDR3 protein, each entry keeping the most common DNA and genes. The V and J calls were not made by the authors but by TCRdb's processing. The sample table lists 75,000 to 95,000 distinct CDR3 sequences, about 95% of them with a count of one. About 0.45% of the sample is in the top ten clones.

Peripheral blood CD8+ and CD4+ T cells from healthy donors, Susac syndrome patients and multiple sclerosis patients were profiled using high-throughput TCR beta sequencing. Recently defined diagnostic criteria for definite or probable disease were met by the Susac syndrome patients. Bulk CD8+ and CD4+ T cells were purified magnetically by negative isolation, whereas CD8+ TEMRA cells were enriched by FACS. Blood was drawn into EDTA tubes, processed within 24 hours, and PBMCs were isolated by density gradient centrifugation. PBMCs destined for TCR sequencing were cryopreserved in liquid nitrogen and later thawed in a 37 °C water bath. A purity of at least 90% was achieved for sorted or isolated CD4+, CD8+ and CD8+ TEMRA cells. The paper's findings and limits, for the study overall: Approximately 17 Susac-specific public clones were identified in the total CD8+ repertoire, and several Susac-specific public clones were identified in the CD8+ TEMRA repertoire. Clonal expansion was observed in Susac syndrome CD8+ repertoires, with the highest expansion in CD8+ TEMRA cells and greater expansion in clinically active than in remitting patients. The TCR sequencing and HLA analysis was acknowledged to have included a relatively small number of individuals.

The rearranged segments are TRBV4-2 and TRBJ2-1; confidence is insufficient to name the D gene. The sequence was collected from a human donor with Susac syndrome. The specimen was CD8+ T cells from PBMCs. The CDR3 protein is CASSQGISYNEQFF. The nucleotide sequence reads TGTGCCAGCAGCCAGGGGATCTCCTACAATGAGCAGTTCTTC.